A selection of T cell receptor beta chains follows, all from one sample in a study of blood T cell repertoires in COVID-19. Here immunoSEQ multiplex PCR was the method, and the copy in TCRdb shows in-frame clones only, minus some. The top ten hold approximately 8.2% of the sample, which has roughly 280,000 clones, more than 75% seen once. Sequencing input: peripheral blood. The receptors here all came from a man in his forties with active or convalescent COVID-19. CDR3s include the opening cysteine and the closing phenylalanine or tryptophan. The order of the fields is clone size, V gene, J gene, D gene, CDR3 protein, CDR3 DNA. The D gene is left open where the match is weak. Clone size is shown for a subset of rows, as once, few, many or a class of expanded clone.

-	TRBV29-1	TRBJ1-1	TRBD1	CSADRVGDTEAFF	TGCAGCGCTGACAGGGTTGGAGACACTGAAGCTTTCTTT
-	TRBV13	TRBJ2-5	TRBD2	CASSPREDQETQYF	TGTGCCAGCAGCCCCCGGGAGGACCAAGAGACCCAGTACTTC
-	TRBV6-5	TRBJ2-1	TRBD2	CASSYSGGMVEQFF	TGTGCCAGCAGTTACAGCGGGGGTATGGTTGAGCAGTTCTTC
-	TRBV7-9	TRBJ2-3	-	CASSFSIGRGDTDTQYF	TGTGCCAGCAGCTTCTCGATTGGGCGGGGTGACACAGATACGCAGTATTTT
-	TRBV30	TRBJ2-2	-	CAWSNHGGTGELFF	TGTGCCTGGAGTAACCACGGGGGCACCGGGGAGCTGTTTTTT
-	TRBV15	TRBJ1-1	-	CATSLGGGRGRAFF	TGTGCCACCAGCCTGGGGGGGGGCAGGGGTAGAGCTTTCTTT
once	TRBV11-2	TRBJ2-1	-	CASSLVTEEQFF	TGTGCCAGCAGCTTAGTGACTGAGGAGCAGTTCTTC
-	TRBV4-1	TRBJ1-2	-	CASSHGPTESYGYTF	TGCGCCAGCAGCCATGGACCGACAGAATCCTATGGCTACACCTTC
-	TRBV5-4	TRBJ2-5	-	CASSLEAGLQETQYF	TGTGCCAGCAGCTTGGAGGCAGGGCTGCAAGAGACCCAGTACTTC
-	TRBV6-1	TRBJ1-1	TRBD1	CASSDLWTGPAFF	TGTGCCAGCAGTGACCTATGGACAGGGCCAGCTTTCTTT
-	TRBV6-4	TRBJ2-6	-	CASSDSSGSGANVLTF	TGTGCCAGCAGTGACTCTAGCGGCTCTGGGGCCAACGTCCTGACTTTC
-	TRBV18	TRBJ1-5	-	CASSEGSDQPQHF	TGTGCCAGCTCGGAGGGGTCAGATCAGCCCCAGCATTTT